This T cell receptor (beta chain) was recorded in a study of shared clonotypes between healthy human individuals. Assay: immunoSEQ multiplex PCR; the TCRdb copy retains only in-frame clones and omits some. The sample yields about 2 million clones, about 95% seen once. Material: naive CD4+ T cells sorted from blood. Subset specified: CD45RA+ positively selected. This sequence was found in a man younger than 35 in good health.

The CDR3 nucleotides read TGCGCCAGCAGCTCCCCCGGGACAGGCAGGGCCGGGGAGCTGTTTTTT. It yields the protein CASSSPGTGRAGELFF. The genes are TRBV5-1 and TRBJ2-2; 8 nucleotides agree with TRBD1. V shed 3 bases and J 6 bases; nucleotides not matched to a gene: 10. Germline V gene sequence: CDR1 SGHRS, CDR2 YFSETQ. The CDR3 sequence is 16 residues long.